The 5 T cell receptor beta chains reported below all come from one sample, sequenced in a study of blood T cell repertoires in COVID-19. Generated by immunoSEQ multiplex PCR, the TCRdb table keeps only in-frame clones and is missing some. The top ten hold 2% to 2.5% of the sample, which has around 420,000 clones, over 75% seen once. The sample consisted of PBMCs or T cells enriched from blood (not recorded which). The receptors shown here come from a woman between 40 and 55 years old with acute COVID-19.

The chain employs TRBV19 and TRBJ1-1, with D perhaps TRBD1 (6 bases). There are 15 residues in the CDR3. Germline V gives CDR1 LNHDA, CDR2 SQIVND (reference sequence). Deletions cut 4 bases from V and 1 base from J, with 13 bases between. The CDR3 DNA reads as TGTGCCAGTAGTAACTCAGGGGTCTCGAACACTGAAGCTTTCTTT. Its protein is CASSNSGVSNTEAFF.

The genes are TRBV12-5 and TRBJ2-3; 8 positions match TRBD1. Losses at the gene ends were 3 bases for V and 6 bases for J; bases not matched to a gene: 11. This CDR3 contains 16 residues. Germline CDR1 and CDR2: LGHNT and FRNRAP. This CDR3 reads CASGFTGQGHGDTQYF. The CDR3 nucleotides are TGTGCTAGTGGTTTTACCGGACAGGGACATGGGGATACGCAGTATTTT.

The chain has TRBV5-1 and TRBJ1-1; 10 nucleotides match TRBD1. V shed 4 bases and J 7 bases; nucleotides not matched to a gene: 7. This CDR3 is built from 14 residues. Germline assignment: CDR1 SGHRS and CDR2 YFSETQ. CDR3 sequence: CASSRDRGGNEAFF. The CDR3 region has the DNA TGCGCCAGCAGCAGGGACAGGGGTGGAAATGAAGCTTTCTTT.

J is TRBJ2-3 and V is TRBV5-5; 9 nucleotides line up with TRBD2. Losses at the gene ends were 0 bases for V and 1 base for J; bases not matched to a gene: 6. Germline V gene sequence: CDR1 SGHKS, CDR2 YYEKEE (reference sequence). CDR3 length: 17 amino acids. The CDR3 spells CASSLGPLAGGTDTQYF. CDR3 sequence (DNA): TGTGCCAGCAGCTTGGGGCCCTTAGCGGGGGGCACAGATACGCAGTATTTT.

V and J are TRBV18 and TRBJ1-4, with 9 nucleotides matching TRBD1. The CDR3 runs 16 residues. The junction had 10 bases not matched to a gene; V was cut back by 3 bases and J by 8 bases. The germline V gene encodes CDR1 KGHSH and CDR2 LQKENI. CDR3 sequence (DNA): TGTGCCAGCTCACCGACCGGGGACAGGGTTCGGGAAAAACTGTTTTTT. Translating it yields CASSPTGDRVREKLFF.